A selection of T cell receptor beta chains follows, all from one sample in a study of T cell responses to AZD1222 COVID-19 vaccine. Assay used: immunoSEQ multiplex PCR; TCRdb lists only in-frame clones, some missing. The sample yields over 120,000 clones, 80% to 95% seen once. The sequenced sample was peripheral blood, obtained 28 days after the second AZD1222 dose. Every receptor here comes from an adult who received the AZD1222 COVID-19 vaccine. Each CDR3 is given with its conserved first and last residue. The D gene is left open where the match is weak. The size field is filled for only some rows; it gives once, few, many or a size class.

j_gene: TRBJ2-6; d_gene: NA; len: 14; abundance: NA; v_gene: TRBV4-2; CDR3nt: TGTGCCAGCAGCCAAGCTGAAGGGGCCAACGTCCTGACTTTC; CDR3aa: CASSQAEGANVLTF
j_gene: TRBJ2-3; d_gene: NA; len: 13; abundance: NA; v_gene: TRBV6-1; CDR3nt: TGTGCCAGCAGTGAAAGGGTCAGGGATACGCAGTATTTT; CDR3aa: CASSERVRDTQYF
j_gene: TRBJ2-1; d_gene: TRBD2; len: 13; abundance: NA; v_gene: TRBV7-9; CDR3nt: TGTGCCAGCAGCTCACAGCGGGAGAATGAGCAGTTCTTC; CDR3aa: CASSSQRENEQFF
j_gene: TRBJ1-3; d_gene: TRBD1; len: 16; abundance: NA; v_gene: TRBV5-5; CDR3nt: TGTGCCAGCAGCGGCATACGACAGGGGGCTGGAAACACCATATATTTT; CDR3aa: CASSGIRQGAGNTIYF
j_gene: TRBJ1-4; d_gene: NA; len: 15; abundance: NA; v_gene: TRBV24-1; CDR3nt: TGTGCCACCAGTGACTCGACAGGATACAATGAAAAACTGTTTTTT; CDR3aa: CATSDSTGYNEKLFF
j_gene: TRBJ2-7; d_gene: NA; len: 14; abundance: NA; v_gene: TRBV10-3; CDR3nt: TGTGCCATCAGGGAAGGACCGCTTAATATCGTGCAGTACTTC; CDR3aa: CAIREGPLNIVQYF
j_gene: TRBJ1-5; d_gene: TRBD1; len: 12; abundance: NA; v_gene: TRBV6-6; CDR3nt: TGTGCCAGCAGTACAGGGGCCCCGCCCCAGCATTTT; CDR3aa: CASSTGAPPQHF
j_gene: TRBJ2-7; d_gene: NA; len: 15; abundance: NA; v_gene: TRBV5-6; CDR3nt: TGTGCCAGCAGCTTGGAGTCCTGGGGGCCCTACGAGCAGTACTTC; CDR3aa: CASSLESWGPYEQYF
j_gene: TRBJ1-1; d_gene: NA; len: 15; abundance: NA; v_gene: TRBV10-3; CDR3nt: TGTGCCATCAGTGAAGGGGGAGGGCGGAACACTGAAGCTTTCTTT; CDR3aa: CAISEGGGRNTEAFF
j_gene: TRBJ2-5; d_gene: NA; len: 15; abundance: NA; v_gene: TRBV5-4; CDR3nt: TGTGCCAGCAGCCGGGGAGCAGGGGTGGAAGAGACCCAGTACTTC; CDR3aa: CASSRGAGVEETQYF
j_gene: TRBJ1-4; d_gene: NA; len: 16; abundance: NA; v_gene: TRBV10-3; CDR3nt: TGTGCCATCAGCCCCAAGGGGGGGGAGGCTAATGAAAAACTGTTTTTT; CDR3aa: CAISPKGGEANEKLFF
j_gene: TRBJ1-2; d_gene: NA; len: 14; abundance: NA; v_gene: TRBV28; CDR3nt: TGTGCCAGCAGTACTAGCGGGACTAGCTATGGCTACACCTTC; CDR3aa: CASSTSGTSYGYTF
j_gene: TRBJ2-6; d_gene: NA; len: 15; abundance: NA; v_gene: TRBV19; CDR3nt: TGTGCCAGTAGTATTGGGCAATCTGGGGCCAACGTCCTGACTTTC; CDR3aa: CASSIGQSGANVLTF
j_gene: TRBJ1-1; d_gene: NA; len: 13; abundance: NA; v_gene: TRBV11-2; CDR3nt: TGTGCCAGCAGCTTAGAGAGGGACACTGAAGCTTTCTTT; CDR3aa: CASSLERDTEAFF
j_gene: TRBJ2-1; d_gene: NA; len: 15; abundance: NA; v_gene: TRBV6-2/TRBV6-3; CDR3nt: TGTGCCAGCAGTGCGACTATCAGCTCCTACAATGAGCAGTTCTTC; CDR3aa: CASSATISSYNEQFF
j_gene: TRBJ1-1; d_gene: NA; len: 16; abundance: NA; v_gene: TRBV27; CDR3nt: TGTGCCAGCAGTTTATATCGGGGCAGGGCGAACACTGAAGCTTTCTTT; CDR3aa: CASSLYRGRANTEAFF
j_gene: TRBJ1-2; d_gene: NA; len: 11; abundance: NA; v_gene: TRBV15; CDR3nt: TGTGCCACCTCGACAGGCTATGGCTACACCTTC; CDR3aa: CATSTGYGYTF
j_gene: TRBJ2-3; d_gene: NA; len: 14; abundance: NA; v_gene: TRBV25-1; CDR3nt: TGTGCCAGCAGTGAATGGGCCAGCACAGATACGCAGTATTTT; CDR3aa: CASSEWASTDTQYF
j_gene: TRBJ1-4; d_gene: TRBD1; len: 14; abundance: NA; v_gene: TRBV9; CDR3nt: TGTGCCAGCGGTTCTGGGACAGGGCGAGAAAAACTGTTTTTT; CDR3aa: CASGSGTGREKLFF
j_gene: TRBJ1-5; d_gene: NA; len: 17; abundance: NA; v_gene: TRBV5-5; CDR3nt: TGTGCCAGCAGCCCGCGTTTAGCAGAATATAGCAATCAGCCCCAGCATTTT; CDR3aa: CASSPRLAEYSNQPQHF
j_gene: TRBJ2-3; d_gene: NA; len: 14; abundance: NA; v_gene: TRBV9; CDR3nt: TGTGCCAGCAGCGTAGAATCCCTCCGGGATACGCAGTATTTT; CDR3aa: CASSVESLRDTQYF
j_gene: TRBJ1-5; d_gene: TRBD1; len: 13; abundance: NA; v_gene: TRBV18; CDR3nt: TGTGCCAGTTCGGCAGGGGGGAATCAGCCCCAGCATTTT; CDR3aa: CASSAGGNQPQHF
j_gene: TRBJ1-1; d_gene: NA; len: 13; abundance: NA; v_gene: TRBV27; CDR3nt: TGTGCCAGCAGTTTAGGGCGGAACACTGAAGCTTTCTTT; CDR3aa: CASSLGRNTEAFF
j_gene: TRBJ2-3; d_gene: NA; len: 13; abundance: NA; v_gene: TRBV7-2; CDR3nt: TGTGCCAGCAGCTCCACAGGGACAGATACGCAGTATTTT; CDR3aa: CASSSTGTDTQYF
j_gene: TRBJ1-1; d_gene: TRBD1; len: 14; abundance: NA; v_gene: TRBV6-4; CDR3nt: TGTGCCAGCAGTCCGACAGGGAGGAACACTGAAGCTTTCTTT; CDR3aa: CASSPTGRNTEAFF
j_gene: TRBJ1-1; d_gene: NA; len: 13; abundance: NA; v_gene: TRBV5-4; CDR3nt: TGTGCCAGCAGCTTGGATTTTAAGTCTGCCGCTTTCTTT; CDR3aa: CASSLDFKSAAFF
j_gene: TRBJ1-5; d_gene: TRBD1; len: 13; abundance: NA; v_gene: TRBV12-3/TRBV12-4; CDR3nt: TGTGCCAGCGGGACAGGATCCAATCAGCCCCAGCATTTT; CDR3aa: CASGTGSNQPQHF
j_gene: TRBJ2-2; d_gene: NA; len: 21; abundance: NA; v_gene: TRBV27; CDR3nt: TGTGCCAGCAGCTTAATAATTCCAGGGATAAAGAAACGGGGAGACACCGGGGAGCTGTTTTTT; CDR3aa: CASSLIIPGIKKRGDTGELFF
j_gene: TRBJ2-7; d_gene: NA; len: 12; abundance: NA; v_gene: TRBV5-5; CDR3nt: TGTGCCAGCAGCTTTAGCTCCTACGAGCAGTACTTC; CDR3aa: CASSFSSYEQYF
j_gene: TRBJ1-5; d_gene: NA; len: 13; abundance: NA; v_gene: TRBV30; CDR3nt: TGTGCCTGGAGCGACAGTTACAATCAGCCCCAGCATTTT; CDR3aa: CAWSDSYNQPQHF
j_gene: TRBJ1-6; d_gene: TRBD1; len: 15; abundance: few; v_gene: TRBV20-1; CDR3nt: TGCAGTGCTAGTTCCGGGACAGGCGGTAATTCACCCCTCCACTTT; CDR3aa: CSASSGTGGNSPLHF
j_gene: TRBJ1-2; d_gene: NA; len: 13; abundance: NA; v_gene: TRBV6-5; CDR3nt: TGTGCCATCGGGCCCCCGGTAGGGCCGGGCTACACCTTC; CDR3aa: CAIGPPVGPGYTF
j_gene: TRBJ2-1; d_gene: TRBD2; len: 18; abundance: NA; v_gene: TRBV3-1/TRBV3-2; CDR3nt: TGTGCCAGCAGCCCCAGGAGGCTAGCGGGCAACTCCTACAATGAGCAGTTCTTC; CDR3aa: CASSPRRLAGNSYNEQFF
j_gene: TRBJ2-4; d_gene: NA; len: 11; abundance: NA; v_gene: TRBV28; CDR3nt: TGTGCCAGCAGTTTTAAAAACATTCAGTACTTC; CDR3aa: CASSFKNIQYF
j_gene: TRBJ1-4; d_gene: NA; len: 12; abundance: NA; v_gene: TRBV18; CDR3nt: TGTGCCAGCTCACCACGGGGTGAAAAACTGTTTTTT; CDR3aa: CASSPRGEKLFF
j_gene: TRBJ1-4; d_gene: TRBD1; len: 15; abundance: NA; v_gene: TRBV28; CDR3nt: TGTGCCAGCAGTTCCCCGGGACAGGGGGGGGAAAAACTGTTTTTT; CDR3aa: CASSSPGQGGEKLFF
j_gene: TRBJ2-2; d_gene: TRBD1; len: 13; abundance: NA; v_gene: TRBV7-8; CDR3nt: TGTGCCAGCAGCCGGGACAGGCCAGGGGAGCTGTTTTTT; CDR3aa: CASSRDRPGELFF
j_gene: TRBJ1-1; d_gene: NA; len: 15; abundance: NA; v_gene: TRBV30; CDR3nt: TGTGCCATGGGGGGCGGATCAGTCATGAACACTGAAGCTTTCTTT; CDR3aa: CAMGGGSVMNTEAFF
j_gene: TRBJ2-1; d_gene: NA; len: 16; abundance: once; v_gene: TRBV28; CDR3nt: TGTGCCAGCACCTCGAGGGGCGGTAGCTCCTACAATGAGCAGTTCTTC; CDR3aa: CASTSRGGSSYNEQFF